One T cell receptor (beta chain) is described in this entry. What it binds is not known. This record belongs to a study of Ad26.COV2.S vaccination and SARS-CoV-2 variants. Whole-study results and caveats: Vaccine recipients posted higher spike-specific TCR breadth than their placebo counterparts. People who got the vaccine or the placebo had similar non-spike TCR breadth.

Profiled with immunoSEQ multiplex PCR; TCRdb holds only in-frame clones, not every one. The sample comprises more than 150,000 clones, 70% to 90% of which are singletons, and over 4.5% rests with the top ten. This CDR3 spans 15 amino acids. The sample here was peripheral blood, taken after recovery from COVID-19. V gene TRBV21-1 combines with J gene TRBJ2-7. TRBV21-1 is annotated as a pseudogene. The source of this sequence is a human donor who had recovered from COVID-19. CDR3 amino acids: CASSKWVWISYEQYF. The CDR3 coding sequence is TGTGCCAGCAGCAAATGGGTCTGGATCTCCTACGAGCAGTACTTC.